This T cell receptor beta chain was recovered during a study of blood T cell repertoires in COVID-19 (dated by TCRdb to 2019 to 2021). For the wider study: Collaborator samples came from the United States, Italy and Spain and covered acute and convalescent phases of COVID-19. Deeply sampled blood TCRbeta repertoires from subjects exposed to, actively infected with, or recovered from COVID-19 were included in the dataset. Where available, HLA class I and class II types were taken from metadata supplied by the sample provider and were not determined by assay-based typing. The prospective study material was composed of cDNA or gDNA derived from T cells, B-cell-depleted T cells, or PBMCs. Samples were obtained from the ongoing ImmuneRACE study (first 160 participants) and from 1,200 or so subjects provided by 6 global collaborators. The repertoires were released in a freely available public database meant as a resource for research on the immune response to SARS-CoV-2. Nearly every sample came with metadata listing a de-identified subject ID, COVID-19 status, age in years and sex. The paper's findings and limits, for the study overall: The quantity of clinical and demographic metadata differed by source and by participant and was supplied without curation.

The collaborating institutions used their own protocols to collect whole blood in K2EDTA tubes. For TCRbeta analysis, collaborators shipped samples as frozen whole blood, isolated PBMCs, or DNA extracted from either of those sample types. This clone was detected a few times. Its antigen is not yet known. No much larger clone is present one base from it, and per-base qualities are unavailable. TCRbeta CDR3 regions were amplified from genomic DNA using the immunoSEQ Assay, a bias-controlled multiplex PCR. The authors' analysis ran thus. Within the assay, amplification of reference gene primers was used to estimate how many nucleated cells each sample contained. To quantify the absolute abundance of each unique TCRbeta CDR3 rearrangement, sequence reads were collapsed and filtered. For each sample, productive Simpson clonality was calculated by taking the square root of Simpson's diversity index across productive rearrangements. TCRdb took this table from immuneACCESS and kept in-frame rearrangements with V and J called. Such tables lack part of the clones; where checked against another copy, unresolved V genes explain under half of the gap, and the rest is unexplained. For V, J and clone size, that table is used; D and trimming come from the DNA. In all, the sample holds approximately 160,000 clones, and approximately 80% of those were seen once. The top ten clonotypes cover approximately 10% of the sample.

The sequenced material came from peripheral blood. This clonotype originated in a human donor in a cohort sampled during active COVID-19.

The encoded CDR3 is CASSSGGSGNLGTQYF. The nucleotide sequence is given as TGTGCCAGCTCATCAGGCGGTAGCGGGAATTTAGGGACCCAGTACTTC. The rearrangement joined TRBV18 to TRBJ2-5; the junction holds 8 bases that match TRBD2. The germline V gene provides CDR1 KGHSH and CDR2 LQKENI. Measured from the cysteine to the phenylalanine, the CDR3 is 16 residues long. Here the CDR3 DNA is all that survives: 48 bases in frame from base 1. For this chain, trimming is 5 bases at the V end and 7 bases at the J end, and the number of junction bases without a gene match is 15.